This T cell receptor (beta chain) came from a study of PD-1 blockade in classical Hodgkin lymphoma. Notes on the study in general: By C4D1, CD4+ diversity increased significantly, especially in complete responders. Nivolumab initiation under 1 year post-ASCT meant exclusion. Lower baseline TCR diversity marked trial partial responders and progressors.

With 2 bases removed from V and 2 bases from J, the gap between germline ends came to 0 bases. Germline CDR1 and CDR2: SGHRS and YFSETQ. The CDR3 sequence is 11 residues long. Every patient relapsed after autologous stem cell transplantation, and brentuximab vedotin exposure varied. In the case of this clone: Its specificity is not known.

Sequenced by immunoSEQ multiplex PCR; TCRdb stores in-frame clones only, minus some. This sample has around 20,000 clones, with nearly 75% found just once. The specimen comprised peripheral blood mononuclear cells (PBMCs), sampled before the second cycle of nivolumab. The V and J genes are TRBV5-1 and TRBJ2-3; D is uncertain. The sequence was obtained from a human donor with classical Hodgkin lymphoma. The CDR3 DNA follows: TGCGCCAGCAGCTTCACAGATACGCAGTATTTT. Translating it yields CASSFTDTQYF.